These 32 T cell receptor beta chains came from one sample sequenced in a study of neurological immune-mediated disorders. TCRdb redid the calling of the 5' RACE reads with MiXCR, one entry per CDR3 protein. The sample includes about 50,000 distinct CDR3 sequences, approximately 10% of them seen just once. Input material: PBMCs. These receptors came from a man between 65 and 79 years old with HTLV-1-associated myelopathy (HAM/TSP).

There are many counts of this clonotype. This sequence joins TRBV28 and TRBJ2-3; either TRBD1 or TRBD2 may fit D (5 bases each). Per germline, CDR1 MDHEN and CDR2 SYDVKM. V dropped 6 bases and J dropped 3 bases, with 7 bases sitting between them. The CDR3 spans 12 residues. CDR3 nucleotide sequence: TGTGCCAGCAGGGGGACGACAGATACGCAGTATTTT. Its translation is CASRGTTDTQYF.

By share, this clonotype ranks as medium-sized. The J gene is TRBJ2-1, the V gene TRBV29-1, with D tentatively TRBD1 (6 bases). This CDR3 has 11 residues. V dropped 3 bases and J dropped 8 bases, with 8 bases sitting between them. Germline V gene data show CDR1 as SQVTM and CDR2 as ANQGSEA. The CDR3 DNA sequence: TGCAGCGTTGATCCAGGGGATGAGCAGTTCTTC. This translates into CSVDPGDEQFF.

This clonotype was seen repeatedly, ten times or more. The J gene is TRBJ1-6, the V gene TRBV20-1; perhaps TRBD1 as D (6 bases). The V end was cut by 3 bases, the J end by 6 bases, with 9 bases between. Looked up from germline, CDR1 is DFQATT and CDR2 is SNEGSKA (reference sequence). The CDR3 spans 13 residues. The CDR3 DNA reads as TGCAGTGCTAGTGGACAGTTTAATTCACCCCTCCACTTT. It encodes CSASGQFNSPLHF.

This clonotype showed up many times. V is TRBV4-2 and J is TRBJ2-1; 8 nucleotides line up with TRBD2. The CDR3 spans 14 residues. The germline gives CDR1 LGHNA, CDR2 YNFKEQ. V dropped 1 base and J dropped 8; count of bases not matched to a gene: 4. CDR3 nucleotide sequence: TGTGCCAGCAGCCAAGCGGGAGGGCAGGATGAGCAGTTCTTC. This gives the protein CASSQAGGQDEQFF.

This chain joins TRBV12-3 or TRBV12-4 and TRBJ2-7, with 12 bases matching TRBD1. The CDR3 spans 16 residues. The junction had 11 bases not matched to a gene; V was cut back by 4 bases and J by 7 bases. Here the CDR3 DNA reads TGTGCCAGCAGTTCAGCCTCGGGACAGGGGGCGGATGAGCAGTACTTC. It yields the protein CASSSASGQGADEQYF.

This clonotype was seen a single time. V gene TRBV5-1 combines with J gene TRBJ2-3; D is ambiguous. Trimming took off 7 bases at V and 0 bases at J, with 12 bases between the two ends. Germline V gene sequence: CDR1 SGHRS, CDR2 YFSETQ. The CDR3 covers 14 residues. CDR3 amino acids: CASPITLSTDTQYF. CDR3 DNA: TGCGCCAGCCCTATCACCCTAAGCACAGATACGCAGTATTTT. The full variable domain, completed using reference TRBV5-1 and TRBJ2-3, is KAGVTQTPRYLIKTRGQQVTLSCSPISGHRSVSWYQQTPGQGLQFLFEYFSETQRNKGNFPGRFSGRQFSNSRSEMNVSTLELGDSALYLCASPITLSTDTQYFGPGTRLTVL.

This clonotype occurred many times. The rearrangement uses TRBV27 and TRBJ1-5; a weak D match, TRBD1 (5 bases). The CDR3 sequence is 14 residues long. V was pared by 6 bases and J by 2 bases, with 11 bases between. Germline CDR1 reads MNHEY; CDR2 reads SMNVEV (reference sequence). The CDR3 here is CASSQGFGNQPQHF. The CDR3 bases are TGTGCCAGCAGCCAGGGATTTGGCAATCAGCCCCAGCATTTT.

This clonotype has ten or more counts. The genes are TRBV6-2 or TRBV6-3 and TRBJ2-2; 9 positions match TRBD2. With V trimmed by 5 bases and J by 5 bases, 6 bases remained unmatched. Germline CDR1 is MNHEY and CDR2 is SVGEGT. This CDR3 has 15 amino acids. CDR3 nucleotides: TGTGCCAGCAGTCTAGCGGGGAGGTTAACCGGGGAGCTGTTTTTT. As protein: CASSLAGRLTGELFF.

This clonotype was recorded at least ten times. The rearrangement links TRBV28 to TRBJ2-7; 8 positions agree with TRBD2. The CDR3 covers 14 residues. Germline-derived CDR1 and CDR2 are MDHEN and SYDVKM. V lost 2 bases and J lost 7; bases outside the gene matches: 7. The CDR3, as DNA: TGTGCCAGCAGTTTACCGGGAGGGCCGAAAGAGCAGTACTTC. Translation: CASSLPGGPKEQYF.

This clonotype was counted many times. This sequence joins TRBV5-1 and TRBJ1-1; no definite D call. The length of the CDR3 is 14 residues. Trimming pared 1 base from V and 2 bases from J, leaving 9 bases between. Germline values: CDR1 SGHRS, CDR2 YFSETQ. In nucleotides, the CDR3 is TGCGCCAGCAGCTTGACGTCATACAACACTGAAGCTTTCTTT. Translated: CASSLTSYNTEAFF.

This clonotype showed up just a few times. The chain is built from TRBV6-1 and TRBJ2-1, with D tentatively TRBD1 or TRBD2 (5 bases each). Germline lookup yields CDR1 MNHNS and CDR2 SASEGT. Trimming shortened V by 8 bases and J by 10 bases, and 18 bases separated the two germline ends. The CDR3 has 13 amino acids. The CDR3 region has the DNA TGTGCCAGCCGTGGGGTGGGGGTAGGGGAGCAGTTCTTC. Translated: CASRGVGVGEQFF.

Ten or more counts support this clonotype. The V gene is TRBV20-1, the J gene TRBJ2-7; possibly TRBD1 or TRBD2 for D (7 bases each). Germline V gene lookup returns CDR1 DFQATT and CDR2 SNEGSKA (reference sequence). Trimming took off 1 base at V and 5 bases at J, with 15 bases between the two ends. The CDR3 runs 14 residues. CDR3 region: CSARVAGGENEQYF. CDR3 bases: TGCAGTGCTAGAGTCGCAGGGGGGGAAAACGAGCAGTACTTC.

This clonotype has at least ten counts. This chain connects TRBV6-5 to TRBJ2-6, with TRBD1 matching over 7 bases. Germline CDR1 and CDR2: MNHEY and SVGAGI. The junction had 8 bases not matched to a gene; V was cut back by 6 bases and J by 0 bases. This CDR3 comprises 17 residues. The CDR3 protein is CASSQQGISSGANVLTF. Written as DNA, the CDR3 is TGTGCCAGCAGCCAACAGGGGATAAGCTCTGGGGCCAACGTCCTGACTTTC.

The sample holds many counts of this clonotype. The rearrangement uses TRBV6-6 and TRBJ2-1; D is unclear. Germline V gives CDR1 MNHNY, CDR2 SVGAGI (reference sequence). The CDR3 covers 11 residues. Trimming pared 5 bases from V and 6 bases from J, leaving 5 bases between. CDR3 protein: CASSHANEQFF. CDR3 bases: TGTGCCAGCAGTCACGCCAATGAGCAGTTCTTC.

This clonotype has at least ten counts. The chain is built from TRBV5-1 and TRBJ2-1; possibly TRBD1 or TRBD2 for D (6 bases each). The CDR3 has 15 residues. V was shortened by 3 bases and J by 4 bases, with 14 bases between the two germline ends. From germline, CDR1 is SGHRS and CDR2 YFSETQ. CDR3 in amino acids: CASSSAGHRYNEQFF. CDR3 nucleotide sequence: TGCGCCAGCAGCTCCGCGGGACACCGATACAATGAGCAGTTCTTC. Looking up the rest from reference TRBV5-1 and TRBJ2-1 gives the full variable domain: KAGVTQTPRYLIKTRGQQVTLSCSPISGHRSVSWYQQTPGQGLQFLFEYFSETQRNKGNFPGRFSGRQFSNSRSEMNVSTLELGDSALYLCASSSAGHRYNEQFFGPGTRLTVL.

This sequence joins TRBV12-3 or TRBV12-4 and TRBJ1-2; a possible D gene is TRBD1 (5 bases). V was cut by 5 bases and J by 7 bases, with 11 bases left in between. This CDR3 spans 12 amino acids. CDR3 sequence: CASSPQGFGYTF. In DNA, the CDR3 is TGTGCCAGCAGTCCTCAGGGTTTTGGCTACACCTTC.

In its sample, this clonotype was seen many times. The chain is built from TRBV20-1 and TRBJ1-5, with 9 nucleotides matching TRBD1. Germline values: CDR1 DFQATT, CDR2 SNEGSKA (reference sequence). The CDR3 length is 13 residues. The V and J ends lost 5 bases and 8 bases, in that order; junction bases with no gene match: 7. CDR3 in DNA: TGCAGTGCTGGACCGGGACAGGGTAAGCCCCAGCATTTT. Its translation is CSAGPGQGKPQHF.

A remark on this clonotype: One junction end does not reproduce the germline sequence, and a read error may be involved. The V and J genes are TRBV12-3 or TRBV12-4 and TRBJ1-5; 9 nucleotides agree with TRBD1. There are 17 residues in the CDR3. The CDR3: CASSFTLQGAVNQSQHF. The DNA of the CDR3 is TGTGCCAGCAGTTTTACACTACAGGGGGCAGTCAATCAGTCCCAGCATTTT.

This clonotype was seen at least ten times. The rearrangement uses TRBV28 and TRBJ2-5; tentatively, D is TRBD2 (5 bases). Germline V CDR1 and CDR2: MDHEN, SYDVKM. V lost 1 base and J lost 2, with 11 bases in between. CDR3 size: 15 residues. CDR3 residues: CASSLFPEGQETQYF. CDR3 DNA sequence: TGTGCCAGCAGTTTATTCCCTGAGGGACAAGAGACCCAGTACTTC.

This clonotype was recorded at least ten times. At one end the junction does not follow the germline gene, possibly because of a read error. CDR3 in DNA: TGTGCCAGCAGACCTTGGGGGGGCGCGAAGACCGGGGAGCTGTTTTTT. This encodes CASRPWGGAKTGELFF. This chain joins TRBV7-2 and TRBJ2-2, with a tentative D call TRBD2 (7 bases). Germline V gives CDR1 SGHTA, CDR2 FQGNSA. CDR3 length: 16 amino acids.

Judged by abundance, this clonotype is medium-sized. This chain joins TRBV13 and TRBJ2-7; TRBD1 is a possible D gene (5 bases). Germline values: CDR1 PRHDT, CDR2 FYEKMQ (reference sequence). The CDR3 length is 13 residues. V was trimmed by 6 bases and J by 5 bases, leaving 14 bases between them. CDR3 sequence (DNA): TGTGCCAGCAGACTGACTCAGGGCCACGAGCAGTACTTC. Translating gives CASRLTQGHEQYF.

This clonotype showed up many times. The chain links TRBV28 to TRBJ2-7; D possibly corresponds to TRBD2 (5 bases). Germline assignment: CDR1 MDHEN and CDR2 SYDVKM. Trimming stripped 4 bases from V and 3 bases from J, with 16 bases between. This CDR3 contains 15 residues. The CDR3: CASSSRRLLVYEQYF. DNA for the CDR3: TGTGCCAGCAGTTCCCGGAGATTACTAGTCTACGAGCAGTACTTC.

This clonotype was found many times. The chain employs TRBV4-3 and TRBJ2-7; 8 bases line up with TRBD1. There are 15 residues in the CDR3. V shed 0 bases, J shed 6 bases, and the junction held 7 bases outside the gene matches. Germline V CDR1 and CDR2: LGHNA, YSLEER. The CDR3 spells CASSQDPRQGTEQYF. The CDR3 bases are TGCGCCAGCAGCCAAGATCCGAGACAGGGGACCGAGCAGTACTTC.

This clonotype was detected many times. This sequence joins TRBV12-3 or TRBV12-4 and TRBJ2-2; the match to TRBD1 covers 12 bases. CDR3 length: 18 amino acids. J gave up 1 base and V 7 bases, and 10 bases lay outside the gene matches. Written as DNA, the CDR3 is TGTGCCAGCACTCCCGGGACAGGGGGCTTAGGGAACACCGGGGAGCTGTTTTTT. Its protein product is CASTPGTGGLGNTGELFF.

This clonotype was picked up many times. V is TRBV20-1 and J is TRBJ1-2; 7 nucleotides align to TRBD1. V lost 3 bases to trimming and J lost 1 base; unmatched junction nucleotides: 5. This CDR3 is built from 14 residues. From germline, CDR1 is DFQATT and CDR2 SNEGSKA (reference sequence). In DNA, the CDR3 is TGCAGTGCTAGGAGGGACAGCCATAACTATGGCTACACCTTC. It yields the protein CSARRDSHNYGYTF.

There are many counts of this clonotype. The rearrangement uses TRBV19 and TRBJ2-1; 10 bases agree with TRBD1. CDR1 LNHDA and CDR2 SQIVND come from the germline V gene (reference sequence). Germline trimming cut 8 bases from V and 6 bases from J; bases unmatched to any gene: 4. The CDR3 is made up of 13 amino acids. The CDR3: CASARTGGNEQFF. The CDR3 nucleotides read TGTGCCAGTGCCAGGACAGGGGGCAATGAGCAGTTCTTC.

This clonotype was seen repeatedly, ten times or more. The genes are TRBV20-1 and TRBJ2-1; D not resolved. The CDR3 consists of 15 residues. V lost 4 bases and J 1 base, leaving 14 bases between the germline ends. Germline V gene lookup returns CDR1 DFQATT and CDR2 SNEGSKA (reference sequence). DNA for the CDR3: TGCAGTGCTATGGGTAGCCCGGCTTCCTACAATGAGCAGTTCTTC. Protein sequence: CSAMGSPASYNEQFF.

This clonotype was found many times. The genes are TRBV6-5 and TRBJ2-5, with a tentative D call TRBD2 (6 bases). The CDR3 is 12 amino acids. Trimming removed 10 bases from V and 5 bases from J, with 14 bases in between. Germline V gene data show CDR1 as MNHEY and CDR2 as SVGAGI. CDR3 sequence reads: CATGRGGETQYF. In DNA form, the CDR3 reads TGTGCCACCGGGCGGGGTGGGGAGACCCAGTACTTC.

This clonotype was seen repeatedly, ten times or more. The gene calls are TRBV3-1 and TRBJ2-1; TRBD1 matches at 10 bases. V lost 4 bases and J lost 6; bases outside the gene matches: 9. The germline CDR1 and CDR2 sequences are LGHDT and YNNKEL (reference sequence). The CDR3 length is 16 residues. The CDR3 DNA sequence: TGTGCCAGCAGCCCTCCAAGGGACAGGGGCGGCAATGAGCAGTTCTTC. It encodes CASSPPRDRGGNEQFF.

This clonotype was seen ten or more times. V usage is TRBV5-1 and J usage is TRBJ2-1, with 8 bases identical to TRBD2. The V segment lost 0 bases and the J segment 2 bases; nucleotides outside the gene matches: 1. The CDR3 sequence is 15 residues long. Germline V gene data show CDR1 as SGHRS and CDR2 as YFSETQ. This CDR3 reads CASSLGSGTYNEQFF. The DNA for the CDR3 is TGCGCCAGCAGCTTGGGTAGCGGGACCTACAATGAGCAGTTCTTC.

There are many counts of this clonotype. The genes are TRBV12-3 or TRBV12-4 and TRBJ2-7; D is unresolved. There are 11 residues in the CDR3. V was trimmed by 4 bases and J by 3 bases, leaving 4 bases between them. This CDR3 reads CASSSYYEQYF. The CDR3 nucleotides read TGTGCCAGCAGTTCCTACTACGAGCAGTACTTC.

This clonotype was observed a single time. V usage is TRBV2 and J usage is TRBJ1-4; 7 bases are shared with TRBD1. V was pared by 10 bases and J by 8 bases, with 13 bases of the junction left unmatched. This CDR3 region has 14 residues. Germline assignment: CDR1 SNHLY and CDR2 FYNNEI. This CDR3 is CATIADRVEEKLFF. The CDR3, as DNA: TGTGCCACTATCGCCGACAGGGTGGAGGAAAAACTGTTTTTT. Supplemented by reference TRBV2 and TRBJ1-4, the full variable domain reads EPEVTQTPSHQVTQMGQEVILRCVPISNHLYFYWYRQILGQKVEFLVSFYNNEISEKSEIFDDQFSVERPDGSNFTLKIRSTKLEDSAMYFCATIADRVEEKLFFGSGTQLSVL.